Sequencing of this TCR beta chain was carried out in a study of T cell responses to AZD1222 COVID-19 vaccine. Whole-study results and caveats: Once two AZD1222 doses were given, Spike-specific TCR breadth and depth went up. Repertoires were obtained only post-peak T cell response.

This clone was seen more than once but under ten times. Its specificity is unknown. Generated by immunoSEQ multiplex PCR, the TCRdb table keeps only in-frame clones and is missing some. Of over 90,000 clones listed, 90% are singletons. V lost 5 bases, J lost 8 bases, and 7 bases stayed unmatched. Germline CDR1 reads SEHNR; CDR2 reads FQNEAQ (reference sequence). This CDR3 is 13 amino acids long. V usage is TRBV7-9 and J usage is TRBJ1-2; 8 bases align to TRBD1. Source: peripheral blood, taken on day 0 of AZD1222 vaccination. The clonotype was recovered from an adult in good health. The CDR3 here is CASSPTTGEGYTF. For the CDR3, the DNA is TGTGCCAGCAGCCCCACGACAGGGGAAGGCTACACCTTC.